A selection of T cell receptor beta chains follows, all from one sample in a study of radiotherapy plus CTLA-4 blockade in lung cancer. TCRdb's table, derived via immunoSEQ multiplex PCR, lists solely in-frame clones and lacks some. The repertoire has 75,000 to 100,000 clones, roughly 88% of them found once; the top ten carry roughly 4.6%. Here the sequenced sample was peripheral blood, taken from a patient treated with radiotherapy plus ipilimumab. The receptors come from a human donor with non-small cell lung cancer that progressed on radiotherapy plus ipilimumab. Each CDR3 is given with its conserved first and last residue. The D gene is left open where the match is weak. Part of the rows lack a size; the others show once, few, many or a class for expanded clones.

-	TRBV6-5	-	TRBJ2-5	TGTGCCAGCAGTTACTCAGGGAAGGGATCCCAAGAGACCCAGTACTTC	CASSYSGKGSQETQYF
TRBD1	TRBV28	-	TRBJ2-1	TGTGCCAGCAGTACCGCCGGGACAGGAAGCTACAATGAGCAGTTCTTC	CASSTAGTGSYNEQFF
TRBD2	TRBV14	-	TRBJ2-3	TGTGCCAGCAGCTCGGGACTAGCGGGGGCCTTCACAGATACGCAGTATTTT	CASSSGLAGAFTDTQYF
TRBD2	TRBV15	medium-sized	TRBJ2-1	TGTGCCACCAGCTCAAAACTGAGGGGACTAGCGGGATCTTACAATGAGCAGTTCTTC	CATSSKLRGLAGSYNEQFF
-	TRBV5-8	once	TRBJ1-2	TGTGCCAGCCTCCGGCGTGTAGGAGCGAACTATGGCTACACCTTC	CASLRRVGANYGYTF
-	TRBV19	-	TRBJ2-6	TGTGCCAGCCCCCTAGGAACCTCTGGGGCCAACGTCCTGACTTTC	CASPLGTSGANVLTF
-	TRBV19	-	TRBJ1-5	TGTGCCAGTAGTATTTTGGATTATAGCAATCAGCCCCAGCATTTT	CASSILDYSNQPQHF
-	TRBV19	-	TRBJ1-5	TGTGCCAGTACCTCATTGGGGGGAGCGGCCCAGCATTTT	CASTSLGGAAQHF
-	TRBV30	-	TRBJ2-2	TGTGCCTGGAGTGTCATGGGTATCCGTCCCGGGGAGCTGTTTTTT	CAWSVMGIRPGELFF
-	TRBV11-3	-	TRBJ2-1	TGTGCCAGCAGCTTAGATCCAGGCACCAATGAGCAGTTCTTC	CASSLDPGTNEQFF
-	TRBV19	once	TRBJ1-1	TGTGCCAGTAGTCAGGACGGAACGAACACTGAAGCTTTCTTT	CASSQDGTNTEAFF
-	TRBV7-8	-	TRBJ2-7	TGTGCCAGCAGCCGTTACGCCGGGACTCACCCCGGGGAGCAGTACTTC	CASSRYAGTHPGEQYF
-	TRBV9	-	TRBJ1-1	TGTGCCAGCAGCGTAGGGGCCGGGAACACTGAAGCTTTCTTT	CASSVGAGNTEAFF
-	TRBV30	once	TRBJ1-3	TGTGCCTGGACCTCCGGAGGGGGATCTGGAAACACCATATATTTT	CAWTSGGGSGNTIYF
TRBD1	TRBV29-1	-	TRBJ2-6	TGCAGCGTTGAGGTAACCGGGACAGTCTACTCTGGGGCCAACGTCCTGACTTTC	CSVEVTGTVYSGANVLTF
TRBD1	TRBV18	-	TRBJ1-5	TGTGCCAGCTCACCAATGGACAGGGGGGGGCAGCCCCAGCATTTT	CASSPMDRGGQPQHF
-	TRBV4-1	few	TRBJ2-7	TGCGCCAGCAGCCCTCGGGAGAACTCCTACGAGCAGTACTTC	CASSPRENSYEQYF
-	TRBV28	-	TRBJ2-4	TGTGCCAGCAGTTGGGTAAACATTCAGTACTTC	CASSWVNIQYF
TRBD2	TRBV7-3	-	TRBJ2-3	TGTGCCAGCAGCTTAACGGGAGGGCGGGACGCCACAGATACGCAGTATTTT	CASSLTGGRDATDTQYF
TRBD1	TRBV11-3	-	TRBJ1-2	TGTGCCAGCAGCCCGGGACAGGGCTCTATTGGCTATGGCTACACCTTC	CASSPGQGSIGYGYTF
-	TRBV27	-	TRBJ1-1	TGTGCCAGCAGCCACCGGGGGAACACTGAAGCTTTCTTT	CASSHRGNTEAFF
TRBD1	TRBV30	-	TRBJ1-1	TGTGCCTCAGGGGGGGTTGAAGCTTTCTTT	CASGGVEAFF
TRBD2	TRBV2	-	TRBJ2-1	TGTGCCAGCAGAGCGACTAGCGGGGTGGGCGGGGAGCAGTTCTTC	CASRATSGVGGEQFF
-	TRBV15	-	TRBJ1-3	TGTGCCACCAGCAGAGGGGATTGGGGCTCTGGAAACACCATATATTTT	CATSRGDWGSGNTIYF
TRBD2	TRBV2	-	TRBJ2-7	TGTGCCAGCAGTCGGACTAGTTTCGAGCAGTACTTC	CASSRTSFEQYF
-	TRBV2	-	TRBJ2-4	TGTGCCAGCAGTGCGGTGGAGAACAATAAAAACATTCAGTACTTC	CASSAVENNKNIQYF
-	TRBV11-2	-	TRBJ2-3	TGTGCCAGCAGCGTGTACACAGATACGCAGTATTTT	CASSVYTDTQYF
-	TRBV4-1	-	TRBJ2-1	TGCGCCAGCAGCCCCCCGCCTAGCTCCTACAATGAGCAGTTCTTC	CASSPPPSSYNEQFF
TRBD2	TRBV27	-	TRBJ2-3	TGTGCCAGCAGTTACGCGTTGGGAGGGAAATATACGCAGTATTTT	CASSYALGGKYTQYF
TRBD1	TRBV30	-	TRBJ2-1	TGTGCCTGGAGCGGGACAGGGGGCAATGAGCAGTTCTTC	CAWSGTGGNEQFF
-	TRBV30	-	TRBJ2-7	TGTGCCTGGAGCGGGAGCGTTTACGAGCAGTACTTC	CAWSGSVYEQYF
TRBD2	TRBV2	-	TRBJ2-7	TGTGCCAGCAGAGGGACTAGCGGGGGTTCCTACGAGCAGTACTTC	CASRGTSGGSYEQYF
-	TRBV2	once	TRBJ2-2	TGTGCCAGCAGTGACGGTAACACCGGGGAGCTGTTTTTT	CASSDGNTGELFF
-	TRBV9	-	TRBJ2-2	TGTGCCAGCAGCGCCACGGTCGGGGCGAACACCGGGGAGCTGTTTTTT	CASSATVGANTGELFF
TRBD2	TRBV28	-	TRBJ2-1	TGTGCCAGCAGTCGCTCTAGCGGGAGTAGGAATGAGCAGTTCTTC	CASSRSSGSRNEQFF
TRBD2	TRBV5-1	-	TRBJ2-5	TGCGCCAGCAGCGTGGGGACTAGCGGGGAGACCCAGTACTTC	CASSVGTSGETQYF
-	TRBV19	few	TRBJ1-4	TGTGCCAGTAAAAGAGCAGCCTATGAAAAACTGTTTTTT	CASKRAAYEKLFF
-	TRBV19	-	TRBJ1-4	TGTGCCAGTAGGGAGGGGTCTCTGGAAAAACTGTTTTTT	CASREGSLEKLFF
-	TRBV4-1	-	TRBJ2-1	TGCGCCAGCAGCCAAGAAGGCGATACCAGCTCCTACAATGAGCAGTTCTTC	CASSQEGDTSSYNEQFF
-	TRBV18	-	TRBJ1-5	TGTGCCAGCTCGCGCGGGACAAAGAATCAGCCCCAGCATTTT	CASSRGTKNQPQHF
TRBD2	TRBV28	-	TRBJ2-1	TGTGCCAGCAGTTTAAGCGGGAGCAACAATGAGCAGTTCTTC	CASSLSGSNNEQFF
-	TRBV5-4	-	TRBJ2-3	TGTGCCAGCGGCTCCCCCGGGGAAATCACAGATACGCAGTATTTT	CASGSPGEITDTQYF
TRBD2	TRBV5-4	-	TRBJ2-1	TGTGCCAGCAGCCCCTGGACTAGCGGGGGGAGGGAGCAGTTCTTC	CASSPWTSGGREQFF
-	TRBV5-5	-	TRBJ1-5	TGTGCCAGCAGCGACAGAAGCAATCACCCCCAGCATTTT	CASSDRSNHPQHF
TRBD2	TRBV5-1	-	TRBJ2-2	TGCGCCAGCAGCGGCCTAGCGGGAGTCGTGGCCGGGGAGCTGTTTTTT	CASSGLAGVVAGELFF